The rows below give T cell receptor beta chains drawn from one sample of a study of somatic mutations in cytotoxic T cells in rheumatoid arthritis. Using immunoSEQ multiplex PCR, the repertoire was profiled, and TCRdb retains in-frame clones only, with some absent. The top ten hold roughly 23% of the sample, which has about 3,700 clones, roughly four fifths seen once. The sample consisted of CD8+ T cells sorted from blood. These receptor sequences come from an adult with rheumatoid arthritis. CDR3s include the opening cysteine and the closing phenylalanine or tryptophan. A D gene is named only where the DNA matches it firmly. A row's size may be missing; if present it is once, few, many or a size class.

-	TRBV6-1	TRBJ1-2	-	TGTGCCAGCAGTTGGGACACCGGACCCCTCTATGGCTACACCTTC	CASSWDTGPLYGYTF
few	TRBV12-5	TRBJ2-7	-	TGTGCTAGTGGTCTCCCTAATGGGTACGAGCAGTACTTC	CASGLPNGYEQYF
-	TRBV7-9	TRBJ2-5	TRBD1	TGTGCCAGCACCGAGGGGTACAGGGGGGAACAAGAGACCCAGTACTTC	CASTEGYRGEQETQYF
once	TRBV4-2	TRBJ2-2	-	TGTGCCAGCAGCCAAGATGGGGGGACCGGGGAGCTGTTTTTT	CASSQDGGTGELFF
-	TRBV19	TRBJ2-2	-	TGTGCCAGCCAGGCCACCGGGGAGCTGTTTTTT	CASQATGELFF
-	TRBV5-4	TRBJ2-3	-	TGTGCCAGCAGCTTGGACGGCGGATACACAGATACGCAGTATTTT	CASSLDGGYTDTQYF
few	TRBV11-2	TRBJ1-4	-	TGTGCCAGCAGTCCCACCGGGACGCAAAATGAAAAACTGTTTTTT	CASSPTGTQNEKLFF
-	TRBV29-1	TRBJ2-3	-	TGCAGCGGTCGGACCTTACGCACAGATACGCAGTATTTT	CSGRTLRTDTQYF
-	TRBV5-4	TRBJ1-1	-	TGTGCCAGCAGCTTCCAGGGGAACACTGAAGCTTTCTTT	CASSFQGNTEAFF
-	TRBV30	TRBJ2-1	-	TGTGCCTGGAGTTTAGCGGCAGGGGATTACGATGAGCAGTTCTTC	CAWSLAAGDYDEQFF
-	TRBV7-8	TRBJ1-5	-	TGTGCCAGCAGCAAGGGGGAATATAGCAATCAGCCCCAGCATTTT	CASSKGEYSNQPQHF
-	TRBV28	TRBJ2-3	-	TGTGCCAGCAGCCAAACATCGGGAGATACGCAGTATTTT	CASSQTSGDTQYF
once	TRBV2	TRBJ2-2	-	TGTGCCAGCAGGACACCTCGGCATTCGAACACCGGGGAGCTGTTTTTT	CASRTPRHSNTGELFF
few	TRBV28	TRBJ1-4	TRBD1	TGTGCCAGCAGTTCTCATTTGACAGGGGGCGGTGAAAAACTGTTTTTT	CASSSHLTGGGEKLFF
-	TRBV7-8	TRBJ2-7	-	TGTGCCAGCAGCCGACCCGGGACTTTATCTACGGAGCAGTACTTC	CASSRPGTLSTEQYF
few	TRBV4-1	TRBJ2-7	-	TGCGCCAGCAGCCAAGGTCCGGGACAACCCTACGAGCAGTACTTC	CASSQGPGQPYEQYF
-	TRBV5-1	TRBJ2-7	-	TGCGCCAGCAGCCCTGACACCACCTACGAGCAGTACTTC	CASSPDTTYEQYF
-	TRBV5-1	TRBJ2-1	-	TGCGCCAGCAGCTCAGCGGGACCACCTCTCAAAGGGGGCTACAATGAGCAGTTCTTC	CASSSAGPPLKGGYNEQFF
-	TRBV5-4	TRBJ2-1	-	TGTGCCAGCAGCTTGCGGGGGCCTCAGGATGAGCAGTTCTTC	CASSLRGPQDEQFF
-	TRBV7-8	TRBJ1-1	-	TGTGCCAGCAGCGAGGACAGATCTCGAGAGGCTTTCTTT	CASSEDRSREAFF
large	TRBV7-9	TRBJ1-1	-	TGTGCCAGCAGCTTAATGAACACTGAAGCTTTCTTT	CASSLMNTEAFF
-	TRBV11-3	TRBJ2-7	-	TGTGCCAGCAGCCCCACTGAGATCAATTACGAGCAGTACTTC	CASSPTEINYEQYF